The 11 T cell receptor beta chains below were found in one sample sequenced in a study of OX40 agonist ivuxolimab in advanced cancers. Profiled with immunoSEQ multiplex PCR; TCRdb holds only in-frame clones, not every one. In the table there are 50,000 to 65,000 clones, around four fifths of which are singletons. This specimen consisted of CD4+ or CD8+ T cells sorted from blood, obtained in a trial of the OX40 agonist ivuxolimab. The source is an adult with an advanced solid tumor such as melanoma, head and neck, liver or kidney cancer.

Only one count was recorded for this clone. This chain connects TRBV19 to TRBJ1-6, with unresolved D. The CDR3 is 14 residues long. Germline V gene data show CDR1 as LNHDA and CDR2 as SQIVND (reference sequence). Trimming shortened V by 7 bases and J by 5 bases, and 12 bases separated the two germline ends. DNA for the CDR3: TGTGCCAGTAACGAGGTCGCCGATAATTCACCCCTCCACTTT. It is translated as CASNEVADNSPLHF.

This chain's CDR3 is CASGGSGTPTGELFF. The CDR3, as DNA: TGCGCCAGCGGCGGATCCGGGACCCCCACCGGGGAGCTGTTTTTT. The chain carries TRBV5-1 and TRBJ2-2; either TRBD1 or TRBD2 may fit D (5 bases each). Between the trimmed V and J ends, which lost 7 bases and 4 bases, there was a span of 17 bases. This CDR3 region has 15 residues. Germline CDR1 is SGHRS and CDR2 is YFSETQ.

The chain uses TRBV19 and TRBJ2-3, with 12 bases fitting TRBD2. The CDR3 has 16 amino acids. Germline V gives CDR1 LNHDA, CDR2 SQIVND (reference sequence). V lost 3 bases and J lost 6; bases outside the gene matches: 7. In nucleotides, the CDR3 is TGTGCCAGTAGTATTCCTCTAGCGGGGGGGACCGATACGCAGTATTTT. Translation: CASSIPLAGGTDTQYF. Based on the CDR3 plus reference TRBV19 and TRBJ2-3, the full variable domain is DGGITQSPKYLFRKEGQNVTLSCEQNLNHDAMYWYRQDPGQGLRLIYYSQIVNDFQKGDIAEGYSVSREKKESFPLTVTSAQKNPTAFYLCASSIPLAGGTDTQYFGPGTRLTVL.

This clone was observed once. V and J are TRBV9 and TRBJ2-5; TRBD1 agrees at 12 bases. The CDR3 has 17 residues. Trimming took 3 bases from V and 5 from J; bases not matched to a gene: 11. Germline V CDR1 and CDR2: SGDLS, YYNGEE. The CDR3 region is CASSANRDRGPRETQYF. DNA for the CDR3: TGTGCCAGCAGCGCGAACCGGGACAGGGGGCCCCGGGAGACCCAGTACTTC. Using reference TRBV9 and TRBJ2-5 for the parts outside the CDR3, the full variable domain is DSGVTQTPKHLITATGQRVTLRCSPRSGDLSVYWYQQSLDQGLQFLIQYYNGEERAKGNILERFSAQQFPDLHSELNLSSLELGDSALYFCASSANRDRGPRETQYFGPGTRLLVL.

The chain employs TRBV11-3 and TRBJ2-4; D uncertain. The CDR3 sequence is 16 residues long. V lost 2 bases, J lost 1 base, and 12 bases lay in between. Per the germline V gene, CDR1 is SGHNT and CDR2 is YENEEA. DNA for the CDR3: TGTGCCAGCAGCTTATTGCTGGGGTCCGCCAAAAACATTCAGTACTTC. Its protein product is CASSLLLGSAKNIQYF. The full variable domain, its missing parts supplied by reference TRBV11-3 and TRBJ2-4, is EAGVVQSPRYKIIEKKQPVAFWCNPISGHNTLYWYLQNLGQGPELLIRYENEEAVDDSQLPKDRFSAERLKGVDSTLKIQPAELGDSAVYLCASSLLLGSAKNIQYFGAGTRLSVL.

This chain uses TRBV25-1 with TRBJ2-7; no firm D call. The CDR3 is made up of 14 amino acids. Trimming stripped 2 bases from V and 2 bases from J, with 10 bases between. CDR1 and CDR2 (germline): MGHDK, SYGVNS. The CDR3 spells CASSEGQLTYEQYF. The CDR3 DNA is TGTGCCAGCAGTGAAGGGCAGCTTACCTACGAGCAGTACTTC.

This clone was observed a handful of times. This chain uses TRBV6-1 with TRBJ1-1, with a tentative D call TRBD1 (5 bases). The CDR3 contains 15 residues. V was clipped by 2 bases and J by 1 base, with 11 bases between them. Germline values: CDR1 MNHNS, CDR2 SASEGT. In nucleotides, the CDR3 is TGTGCCAGCAGTGAATATGCGGGGCAGAACACTGAAGCTTTCTTT. It specifies CASSEYAGQNTEAFF.

The genes are TRBV19 and TRBJ1-4; D gene uncertain. The length of the CDR3 is 16 residues. Between the trimmed V and J ends, which lost 0 bases and 3 bases, there was a span of 11 bases. Per germline, CDR1 LNHDA and CDR2 SQIVND (reference sequence). The CDR3 nucleotides are TGTGCCAGTAGTATAGATGTTGGGATCTCTAATGAAAAACTGTTTTTT. Protein: CASSIDVGISNEKLFF.

The chain uses TRBV7-8 and TRBJ2-1; 7 nucleotides match TRBD2. The germline CDR1 and CDR2 sequences are SGHVS and FQNEAQ. The CDR3 has 15 residues. Germline trimming cut 4 bases from V and 0 bases from J; bases unmatched to any gene: 3. The CDR3 protein is CASSSLAASYNEQFF. CDR3 nucleotide sequence: TGTGCCAGCAGCTCTCTAGCGGCCTCCTACAATGAGCAGTTCTTC. Complete variable domain (other parts from reference TRBV7-8 and TRBJ2-1): GAGVSQSPRYKVAKRGQDVALRCDPISGHVSLFWYQQALGQGPEFLTYFQNEAQLDKSGLPSDRFFAERPEGSVSTLKIQRTQQEDSAVYLCASSSLAASYNEQFFGPGTRLTVL.

The chain links TRBV5-5 to TRBJ2-5; 10 bases line up with TRBD1. Germline trimming cut 4 bases from V and 5 bases from J; bases unmatched to any gene: 14. The CDR3 is 17 residues long. The germline gives CDR1 SGHKS, CDR2 YYEKEE (reference sequence). CDR3 DNA: TGTGCCAGCAGCCAGGTCCGGGACAGGGGTTCGAGGGAGACCCAGTACTTC. Protein product: CASSQVRDRGSRETQYF.

The V call is TRBV10-3, the J call TRBJ2-7; maybe TRBD1 (6 bases). V lost 4 bases and J lost 2, with 12 bases in between. Looked up from germline, CDR1 is ENHRY and CDR2 is SYGVKD. The CDR3 sequence is 14 residues long. The chain's CDR3 is CAISARTAAYEQYF. CDR3 nucleotides: TGTGCCATCAGTGCAAGGACAGCAGCCTACGAGCAGTACTTC.